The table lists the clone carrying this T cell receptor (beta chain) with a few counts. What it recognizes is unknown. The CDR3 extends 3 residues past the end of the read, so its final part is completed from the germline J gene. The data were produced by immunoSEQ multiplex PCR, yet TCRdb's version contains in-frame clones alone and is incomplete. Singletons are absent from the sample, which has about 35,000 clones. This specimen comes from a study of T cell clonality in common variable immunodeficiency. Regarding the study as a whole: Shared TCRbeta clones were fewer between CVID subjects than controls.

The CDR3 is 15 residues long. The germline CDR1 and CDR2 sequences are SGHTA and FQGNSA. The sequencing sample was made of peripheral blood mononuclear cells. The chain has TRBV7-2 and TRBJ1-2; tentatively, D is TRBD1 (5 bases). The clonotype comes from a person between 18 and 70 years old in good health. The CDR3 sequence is CASSFGLAGGNDYTF. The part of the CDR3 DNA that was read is TGTGCCAGCAGCTTCGGGCTAGCGGGGGGGAATGAC.